This T cell receptor beta chain was sequenced in a study of regulatory T cells in long-lasting Graves disease. Whole-study context: Under 3 months of antithyroid drugs had been taken by newly diagnosed Graves' patients. Study-wide findings and caveats: Persistent Graves' patients showed less TCR diversity than newly diagnosed patients showed.

Between the trimmed V and J ends, which lost 2 bases and 0 bases, there was a span of 5 bases. CDR1 is SGDLS and CDR2 is YYNGEE in the germline V gene. The CDR3 contains 14 residues. This clonotype was seen ten or more times. The antigen remains unidentified. Sequencing libraries for TCR beta were prepared with iRepertoire HTBI primers and Arm-PCR of CDR3 regions. TCRdb processed the multiplex PCR reads anew with MiXCR; each CDR3 protein has one entry. The sample holds 300,000 to 400,000 distinct CDR3 sequences; around 15% are singletons and the top ten take approximately 22%. The time point denotes: newly diagnosed GD, antithyroid drugs for less than 3 months. PBMC RNA was the source of the TCR library.

Source: peripheral blood mononuclear cells (PBMCs), taken at new diagnosis, from a patient treated with antithyroid drugs. This TCR came from a female donor with Graves disease. The rearrangement links TRBV9 to TRBJ2-2; D call uncertain. The CDR3 nucleotides are TGTGCCAGCAGCGTTGGTGCGAACACCGGGGAGCTGTTTTTT. Amino acids: CASSVGANTGELFF. The full variable domain, rest sourced from reference TRBV9 and TRBJ2-2, is DSGVTQTPKHLITATGQRVTLRCSPRSGDLSVYWYQQSLDQGLQFLIQYYNGEERAKGNILERFSAQQFPDLHSELNLSSLELGDSALYFCASSVGANTGELFFGEGSRLTVL.